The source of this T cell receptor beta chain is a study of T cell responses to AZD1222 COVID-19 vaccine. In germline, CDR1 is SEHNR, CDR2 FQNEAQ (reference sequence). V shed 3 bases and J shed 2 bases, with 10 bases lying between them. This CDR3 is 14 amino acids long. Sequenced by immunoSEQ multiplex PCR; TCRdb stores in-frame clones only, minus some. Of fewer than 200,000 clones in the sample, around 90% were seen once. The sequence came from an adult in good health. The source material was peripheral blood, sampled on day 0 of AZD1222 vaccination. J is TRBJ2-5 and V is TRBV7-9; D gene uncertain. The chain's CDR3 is CASSFSVEQETQYF. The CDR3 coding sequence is TGTGCCAGCAGCTTTTCGGTGGAACAAGAGACCCAGTACTTC.